This TCR beta chain was sequenced for a study of patients and donors after allogeneic stem cell transplantation. V was shortened by 0 bases and J by 6 bases, with 18 bases between the two germline ends. The CDR3 is made up of 18 amino acids. Germline values: CDR1 LGHNA, CDR2 YNFKEQ. This clonotype has a handful of counts. TCRdb redid the calling of the RT-PCR reads with MiXCR, one entry per CDR3 protein. Among roughly 230,000 distinct CDR3 sequences listed, over 12% were seen once. This receptor was identified in a human donor who was either an allogeneic HSCT recipient or a stem cell or donor lymphocyte infusion donor (not recorded which). It is not recorded whose cells these are; they may come from a transplant donor. The chain combines TRBV4-2 with TRBJ2-6, with D unclear. Sequencing input: blood, either unsorted or a sorted T cell fraction (not recorded which). CDR3 bases: TGTGCCAGCAGCCAAGATTTTCGGTACAGCGCTGAGGCCAACGTCCTGACTTTC. Residues: CASSQDFRYSAEANVLTF.